This T cell receptor (beta chain) was sequenced for a study of OX40 agonist ivuxolimab in advanced cancers. V was clipped by 5 bases and J by 0 bases, with 10 bases between them. In germline, CDR1 is SGHVS, CDR2 FNYEAQ. The CDR3 totals 14 residues. The assay was immunoSEQ multiplex PCR, and TCRdb's table has in-frame clones only and misses some. Of around 82,000 clones listed, about 88% are singletons. J is TRBJ1-2 and V is TRBV7-6; D not certain. The sequence was collected from an adult with an advanced solid tumor such as melanoma, head and neck, liver or kidney cancer. The sequences come from CD4+ or CD8+ T cells sorted from blood, collected in a trial of the OX40 agonist ivuxolimab. The CDR3 loop is CASSPLGTNYGYTF. DNA for the CDR3: TGTGCCAGCAGCCCCTTAGGCACTAACTATGGCTACACCTTC.